The 24 T cell receptor beta chains reported below all come from one sample, sequenced in a study of beta chain features in type 1 diabetes. No antigens are known for them. Sequenced material consisted of expressed TCRB transcripts (all of the isolated RNA was reverse transcribed). Using immunoSEQ multiplex PCR, the repertoire was profiled, and TCRdb retains in-frame clones only, with some absent. The table has 600,000 or so clones, roughly an eighth seen once; the top ten hold 0.035% to 0.045%. Notes on the study in general: Moderate but significant shortening of TCRB CDR3s was recorded in all four CD4+ subsets from Type 1 diabetes patients.

The sample comprised naive CD4+ T cells from blood. These receptors were collected from a man aged 18 to 29 with type 1 diabetes.

In this sample, this clone turned up a few times. This chain's CDR3 is CASSFQKVAGGPYEQYF. The CDR3 nucleotides are TGTGCCAGCAGCTTCCAGAAGGTGGCGGGAGGGCCCTACGAGCAGTACTTC. The J gene is TRBJ2-7, the V gene TRBV7-9; 9 positions match TRBD2. The junction had 11 bases not matched to a gene; V was cut back by 3 bases and J by 2 bases. The CDR3 sequence is 17 residues long. Germline V gene data show CDR1 as SEHNR and CDR2 as FQNEAQ (reference sequence).

This clone came up a few times. The V call is TRBV29-1, the J call TRBJ1-4; a possible D gene is TRBD1 (5 bases). This CDR3 is 14 amino acids long. Germline CDR1 is SQVTM and CDR2 is ANQGSEA. Trimming left V 4 bases short and J 7 bases short, with 16 bases between. Written as DNA, the CDR3 is TGCAGCGTTGGGAGGGCCCCCGGGGGTGAAAAACTGTTTTTT. This gives the protein CSVGRAPGGEKLFF.

This chain uses TRBV9 with TRBJ1-2, with unresolved D. Trimming removed 0 bases from V and 5 bases from J, with 8 bases in between. The CDR3 totals 13 residues. CDR1 and CDR2 (germline): SGDLS, YYNGEE. The CDR3 protein is CASSVAEGYGYTF. Here the CDR3 DNA reads TGTGCCAGCAGCGTAGCCGAGGGATATGGCTACACCTTC.

The chain uses TRBV19 and TRBJ2-7; the D gene is possibly TRBD1 (5 bases). The germline V gene encodes CDR1 LNHDA and CDR2 SQIVND (reference sequence). The CDR3 is 14 residues long. Between the trimmed V and J ends, which lost 3 bases and 2 bases, there was a span of 11 bases. The CDR3 spells CASSMITGAYEQYF. CDR3 sequence (DNA): TGTGCCAGTAGTATGATTACAGGCGCCTACGAGCAGTACTTC. The whole variable domain, filled in from reference TRBV19 and TRBJ2-7, reads DGGITQSPKYLFRKEGQNVTLSCEQNLNHDAMYWYRQDPGQGLRLIYYSQIVNDFQKGDIAEGYSVSREKKESFPLTVTSAQKNPTAFYLCASSMITGAYEQYFGPGTRLTVT.

This clone has a handful of counts. The gene calls are TRBV25-1 and TRBJ2-7, with no clear D. Germline CDR1 is MGHDK and CDR2 is SYGVNS. With 5 bases removed from V and 2 bases from J, the gap between germline ends came to 7 bases. The CDR3 loop spans 12 amino acids. The CDR3 here is CASSSFTYEQYF. The CDR3 DNA is TGTGCCAGCAGTAGTTTCACCTACGAGCAGTACTTC.

This rearrangement joins TRBV4-3 to TRBJ2-1; 11 bases match TRBD2. With 3 bases clipped from V and 6 bases from J, the junction kept 7 bases outside the gene matches. Germline V gene sequence: CDR1 LGHNA, CDR2 YSLEER. This CDR3 has 16 amino acids. The CDR3 loop reads CASSQVLAGGFNEQFF. In DNA, the CDR3 is TGCGCCAGCAGCCAGGTTCTAGCGGGGGGCTTCAATGAGCAGTTCTTC.

As for this clone: The same CDR3 also results from other DNA sequences found in this sample. The J gene is TRBJ2-1, the V gene TRBV18; D call uncertain. Germline CDR1 and CDR2: KGHSH and LQKENI. Trimming left V 3 bases short and J 4 bases short, with 7 bases between. CDR3 length: 13 amino acids. The CDR3 DNA sequence: TGTGCCAGCTCACCGGCAGCTTACAATGAGCAGTTCTTC. Protein product: CASSPAAYNEQFF.

The rearrangement uses TRBV30 and TRBJ1-5, with D possibly matching TRBD1 (6 bases). V lost 2 bases and J 1 base, leaving 15 bases between the germline ends. Germline V gives CDR1 GTSNPN, CDR2 SVGIG (reference sequence). CDR3 size: 16 residues. CDR3 sequence: CAWSSMGGGSNQPQHF. CDR3 nucleotides: TGTGCCTGGAGTTCTATGGGGGGCGGGAGCAATCAGCCCCAGCATTTT.

In this sample, this clone turned up a few times. This rearrangement joins TRBV7-2 to TRBJ1-1; the D is unclear. V dropped 3 bases and J dropped 7 bases, with 9 bases sitting between them. In germline, CDR1 is SGHTA, CDR2 FQGNSA. The CDR3 spans 12 residues. The CDR3 sequence: CASSFYTGEAFF. CDR3 DNA sequence: TGTGCCAGCAGCTTTTACACGGGTGAAGCTTTCTTT.

J is TRBJ2-1 and V is TRBV11-2; D perhaps matches TRBD2 (5 bases). The V gene's germline CDR1 is SGHAT and CDR2 FQNNGV. The CDR3 is 15 amino acids. V lost 7 bases and J lost 0, with 13 bases in between. The CDR3: CASMRTGSSYNEQFF. Written as DNA, the CDR3 is TGTGCCAGCATGCGGACGGGGAGCTCCTACAATGAGCAGTTCTTC.

This clone was seen a few times. The CDR3 coding sequence is TGTGCCTGGAGTGTCCAGACCCACTACAATGAGCAGTTCTTC. Amino acid sequence: CAWSVQTHYNEQFF. The chain couples TRBV30 to TRBJ2-1; D remains ambiguous. The germline V gene encodes CDR1 GTSNPN and CDR2 SVGIG (reference sequence). V lost 0 bases, J lost 3 bases, and 9 bases lay in between. The CDR3 contains 14 residues.

J is TRBJ2-1 and V is TRBV5-8, with 10 bases aligning to TRBD2. The CDR3 has 17 residues. CDR1 and CDR2 (germline): SGHTS, YDEGEE. V trimming: 0 bases; J trimming: 3 bases; junction bases outside the gene matches: 6. CDR3 sequence reads: CASSLGSVAGGYNEQFF. CDR3 bases: TGTGCCAGCAGCTTGGGGTCAGTAGCGGGAGGCTACAATGAGCAGTTCTTC.

Only a few counts were recorded for this clone. The junction departs from the called germline gene at one end, perhaps through a read error. The chain joins TRBV7-7 to TRBJ2-3, with 8 bases aligning to TRBD1. The CDR3 extends over 15 amino acids. Per germline, CDR1 SSHAT and CDR2 FNYEAQ (reference sequence). DNA of the CDR3: TGTGCTAGCAGCTTAGGACAGGGAAGCACAGATACGCAGTATTTT. Residues: CASSLGQGSTDTQYF.

The rearrangement uses TRBV29-1 and TRBJ2-3; 12 bases fit TRBD2. Trimming at V came to 4 bases and at J to 0 bases, leaving 5 bases not matched to a gene. CDR1 SQVTM and CDR2 ANQGSEA come from the germline V gene. This CDR3 spans 16 amino acids. Written as DNA, the CDR3 is TGCAGCGTTGTGGCTAGCGGGAGGGCTAGCACAGATACGCAGTATTTT. Translation gives CSVVASGRASTDTQYF.

This clone was seen more than once but under ten times. The chain employs TRBV29-1 and TRBJ1-1; TRBD1 is a possible D gene (5 bases). Germline CDR1 SQVTM, CDR2 ANQGSEA. This CDR3 has 12 amino acids. Trimming left V 7 bases short and J 7 bases short, with 16 bases between. CDR3 residues: CSGHKGQFEAFF. The DNA of the CDR3 is TGCAGCGGGCACAAAGGACAATTTGAAGCTTTCTTT.

A remark on this clone: The sample contains more than one DNA sequence encoding this CDR3. V and J are TRBV9 and TRBJ2-1; D might be TRBD1 or TRBD2, each matching 5 bases. V lost 0 bases and J 0 bases, leaving 10 bases between the germline ends. Germline-derived CDR1 and CDR2 are SGDLS and YYNGEE. This CDR3 is 16 amino acids long. DNA of the CDR3: TGTGCCAGCAGCGTAGAGGGGACGCCCTCCTACAATGAGCAGTTCTTC. This gives the protein CASSVEGTPSYNEQFF.

The rearrangement uses TRBV30 and TRBJ1-2; D uncertain. Looked up from germline, CDR1 is GTSNPN and CDR2 is SVGIG (reference sequence). The CDR3 runs to 13 residues. Trimming took off 5 bases at V and 5 bases at J, with 15 bases between the two ends. The DNA of the CDR3 is TGTGCCTGGGGCACTGCCTTCCCATATGGCTACACCTTC. Its translation is CAWGTAFPYGYTF.

This sequence joins TRBV10-3 and TRBJ2-1; tentative D call: TRBD1 (6 bases). Germline V gene sequence: CDR1 ENHRY, CDR2 SYGVKD. The CDR3 length is 18 residues. The V and J ends lost 8 bases and 8 bases respectively, with 31 bases between them. The DNA of the CDR3 is TGTGCCATCTGTTTGGGCCGACAGGAGTCAAGTACTTGCGATGAGCAGTTCTTC. This encodes CAICLGRQESSTCDEQFF.

This clone was recorded a few times. The genes are TRBV28 and TRBJ2-5; TRBD2 aligns across 11 bases. Per the germline V gene, CDR1 is MDHEN and CDR2 is SYDVKM. The trim removed 5 bases at V and 5 bases at J, leaving 10 bases unmatched. CDR3 size: 16 residues. The CDR3 here is CASSPLAGGGTETQYF. CDR3 nucleotide sequence: TGTGCCAGCAGTCCCCTAGCGGGGGGCGGGACGGAGACCCAGTACTTC.

V is TRBV7-9 and J is TRBJ2-5; D remains unclear. The CDR3 covers 14 residues. The V and J ends lost 0 bases and 5 bases respectively, with 10 bases between them. The germline gives CDR1 SEHNR, CDR2 FQNEAQ (reference sequence). CDR3 sequence reads: CASSLASRSETQYF. The CDR3 DNA sequence: TGTGCCAGCAGCTTAGCATCCCGGTCCGAGACCCAGTACTTC.

Only a few counts were recorded for this clone. J is TRBJ2-3 and V is TRBV30; D not certain. V shed 1 base and J shed 2 bases, with 7 bases lying between them. The V gene's germline CDR1 is GTSNPN and CDR2 SVGIG (reference sequence). CDR3 length: 13 amino acids. The CDR3 is CAWSGLPTDTQYF. DNA of the CDR3: TGTGCCTGGAGTGGGTTACCCACAGATACGCAGTATTTT.

This clone was counted only a few times. The chain combines TRBV18 with TRBJ2-1; 8 nucleotides agree with TRBD2. The CDR3 is made up of 15 amino acids. Trimming at V came to 6 bases and at J to 0 bases, leaving 4 bases not matched to a gene. Germline V gene data show CDR1 as KGHSH and CDR2 as LQKENI. The DNA for the CDR3 is TGTGCCAGCTCGGAGGCGGGGGGCTCCTACAATGAGCAGTTCTTC. Translating gives CASSEAGGSYNEQFF.

The gene calls are TRBV5-6 and TRBJ1-5; D not resolved. Germline lookup yields CDR1 SGHDT and CDR2 YYEEEE. The V gene lost 0 bases and the J gene lost 6 bases, with 10 bases spanning the gap. CDR3 length equals 14 residues. Here the CDR3 DNA reads TGTGCCAGCAGCTTGGCCCTGGCCTCTCAGCCCCAGCATTTT. Translating gives CASSLALASQPQHF.

The V call is TRBV10-3, the J call TRBJ1-1; 7 nucleotides agree with TRBD1. J was trimmed by 7 bases and V by 8 bases; bases with no gene match: 10. The CDR3 loop spans 13 amino acids. The germline V gene has CDR1 ENHRY and CDR2 SYGVKD. The CDR3 spells CAIDQGGNSEAFF. The CDR3 nucleotides read TGTGCCATCGACCAGGGGGGGAATAGTGAAGCTTTCTTT.